The 27 T cell receptor beta chains reported below all come from one sample, sequenced in a study of blood T cell repertoires in COVID-19. Repertoires were generated with immunoSEQ multiplex PCR, while TCRdb's copy carries only in-frame clones and drops some. The data hold hundreds of thousands of clones, with around 90% observed a single time. Input material: peripheral blood. These receptors originate from a man aged 18 to 29 with active or convalescent COVID-19.

The chain is built from TRBV28 and TRBJ2-7, with 11 nucleotides matching TRBD1. Trimming at V came to 6 bases and at J to 2 bases, leaving 6 bases not matched to a gene. The CDR3 has 15 residues. Germline CDR1 and CDR2: MDHEN and SYDVKM. CDR3 sequence reads: CASRLGTGGTYEQYF. As DNA, the CDR3 is TGTGCCAGCAGACTCGGGACAGGGGGGACCTACGAGCAGTACTTC.

V is TRBV13 and J is TRBJ2-5, with 8 positions matching TRBD1. The J segment lost 0 bases and the V segment lost 5 bases, leaving 14 bases of the junction unmatched. The CDR3 is 18 residues long. Germline V lookup: CDR1 PRHDT, CDR2 FYEKMQ (reference sequence). The CDR3 region has the DNA TGTGCCAGCAGCCCCTCCCCGAGGCAGGGGGCGGACCAAGAGACCCAGTACTTC. Translating it yields CASSPSPRQGADQETQYF. The full variable domain, in which reference TRBV13 and TRBJ2-5 provide the parts outside the CDR3, is AAGVIQSPRHLIKEKRETATLKCYPIPRHDTVYWYQQGPGQDPQFLISFYEKMQSDKGSIPDRFSAQQFSDYHSELNMSSLELGDSALYFCASSPSPRQGADQETQYFGPGTRLLVL.

The chain links TRBV25-1 to TRBJ1-5, with 11 bases that match TRBD1. Germline V gives CDR1 MGHDK, CDR2 SYGVNS. J gave up 9 bases and V 3 bases, and 4 bases lay outside the gene matches. The CDR3 has 14 residues. CDR3 amino acids: CASSDGQGARPQHF. The CDR3 DNA follows: TGTGCCAGCAGTGACGGACAGGGGGCCCGGCCCCAGCATTTT.

CDR3 in amino acids: CASSAFFTALNTEAFF. The CDR3 bases are TGTGCCAGTAGTGCGTTTTTTACAGCACTGAACACTGAAGCTTTCTTT. V usage is TRBV19 and J usage is TRBJ1-1; D remains ambiguous. V was cut by 5 bases and J by 0 bases, with 16 bases left in between. Germline CDR1 is LNHDA and CDR2 is SQIVND (reference sequence). The CDR3 length is 16 residues.

The chain recombines TRBV7-9 with TRBJ2-7; D is unresolved. The V end lost 2 bases, the J end lost 0 bases, and 11 bases lay between the germline ends. CDR1 is SEHNR, CDR2 FQNEAQ, per germline (reference sequence). The CDR3 sequence is 15 residues long. CDR3 nucleotides: TGTGCCAGCAGCTTACGGTTCCAAAGCTCCTACGAGCAGTACTTC. Amino acids: CASSLRFQSSYEQYF. Together with reference TRBV7-9 and TRBJ2-7, the CDR3 gives the full variable domain: DTGVSQNPRHKITKRGQNVTFRCDPISEHNRLYWYRQTLGQGPEFLTYFQNEAQLEKSRLLSDRFSAERPKGSFSTLEIQRTEQGDSAMYLCASSLRFQSSYEQYFGPGTRLTVT.

This rearrangement joins TRBV6-5 to TRBJ1-4; 11 bases match TRBD1. The CDR3 is 15 residues long. The V gene end was trimmed by 6 bases and the J gene end by 8 bases; junction bases not matched to a gene: 8. Germline assignment: CDR1 MNHEY and CDR2 SVGAGI. The CDR3 sequence: CASRRTGQGGEKLFF. The CDR3 bases are TGTGCCAGCAGACGGACGGGACAGGGGGGCGAAAAACTGTTTTTT.

This clone has more than one count but fewer than ten. The chain combines TRBV28 with TRBJ1-5, with TRBD1 matching over 8 bases. V was clipped by 1 base and J by 7 bases; unmatched bases: 6. The CDR3 spans 15 residues. CDR1 and CDR2 (germline): MDHEN, SYDVKM. This CDR3 is CASSLYGTGDQPQHF. Here the CDR3 DNA reads TGTGCCAGCAGTTTATACGGGACAGGTGACCAGCCCCAGCATTTT.

The sample holds one count of this clone. The chain couples TRBV2 to TRBJ1-3, with a tentative D call TRBD1 (6 bases). From germline, CDR1 is SNHLY and CDR2 FYNNEI. The CDR3 extends over 13 amino acids. V was shortened by 7 bases and J by 6 bases, with 13 bases between the two germline ends. For the CDR3, the DNA is TGTGCCAGCATCGGGCAGGGGCCAAACACCATATATTTT. This sequence encodes CASIGQGPNTIYF.

V usage is TRBV6-6 and J usage is TRBJ1-5; 8 bases match TRBD1. J was trimmed by 6 bases and V by 2 bases; bases with no gene match: 9. The CDR3 length is 16 residues. CDR1 is MNHNY and CDR2 is SVGAGI in the germline V gene (reference sequence). CDR3 coding DNA: TGTGCCAGCAGTTACGTCCAGGGGGCGAGTCTTCAGCCCCAGCATTTT. Encoded protein: CASSYVQGASLQPQHF.

Turning to this clone: Distinct nucleotide sequences in the sample also encode this CDR3. The rearrangement joins TRBV7-9 to TRBJ1-3; TRBD1 agrees at 8 bases. Germline trimming cut 4 bases from V and 2 bases from J; bases unmatched to any gene: 1. This CDR3 is 14 amino acids long. The germline V gene has CDR1 SEHNR and CDR2 FQNEAQ (reference sequence). The CDR3 DNA follows: TGTGCCAGCAGCTCGGACAGGGCTGGAAACACCATATATTTT. Translated: CASSSDRAGNTIYF.

CDR3 nucleotides: TGTGCCAGCAGCAAAGGAGAGACTAGCGGGAGTAGGTTCGGCGGGCTCCGCTACGAGCAGTACTTC. Translating gives CASSKGETSGSRFGGLRYEQYF. V is TRBV21-1 and J is TRBJ2-7; the D call in the table, TRBD2, was not verified against the DNA. TRBV21-1 constitutes a pseudogene. The CDR3 has 22 amino acids.

V is TRBV7-2 and J is TRBJ2-5; 12 bases are a match to TRBD2. There are 14 residues in the CDR3. V gave up 1 base and J gave up 14 bases; unmatched junction bases: 8. CDR1 is SGHTA and CDR2 is FQGNSA in the germline V gene. The CDR3: CASSLERLAGGSYF. Here the CDR3 DNA reads TGTGCCAGCAGCTTAGAGCGGCTAGCGGGGGGGTCCTACTTC.

This rearrangement joins TRBV30 to TRBJ2-5, with TRBD2 identical over 7 bases. CDR3 size: 15 residues. Germline CDR1 and CDR2: GTSNPN and SVGIG (reference sequence). After removal of 1 base from V and 4 bases from J, the junction contained 9 bases not matched to a gene. The CDR3 nucleotides are TGTGCCTGGAGTGGGAGCGGGGAAGGAAGAGAGACCCAGTACTTC. Its protein is CAWSGSGEGRETQYF.

V gene TRBV7-2 combines with J gene TRBJ1-4; perhaps TRBD1 as D (5 bases). Deletions cut 0 bases from V and 7 bases from J, with 12 bases between. This CDR3 has 15 residues. Germline loops: CDR1 SGHTA, CDR2 FQGNSA. The CDR3 is CASSLAAGISEKLFF. Here the CDR3 DNA reads TGTGCCAGCAGCTTAGCGGCAGGGATTAGTGAAAAACTGTTTTTT.

The V call is TRBV7-7, the J call TRBJ2-6; no clear D. CDR3 length: 13 amino acids. Germline-derived CDR1 and CDR2 are SSHAT and FNYEAQ (reference sequence). V was clipped by 5 bases and J by 1 base, with 3 bases between them. The CDR3 reads CASSPSGANVLTF. Written as DNA, the CDR3 is TGTGCCAGCAGCCCTTCTGGGGCCAACGTCCTGACTTTC.

The chain joins TRBV7-6 to TRBJ1-3; the match to TRBD1 covers 7 bases. From germline, CDR1 is SGHVS and CDR2 FNYEAQ. The CDR3 length is 16 residues. J was trimmed by 0 bases and V by 2 bases; bases with no gene match: 4. CDR3 DNA: TGTGCCAGCAGCTTACGACAGGGCTCCTCTGGAAACACCATATATTTT. As protein: CASSLRQGSSGNTIYF.

This chain links TRBV9 with TRBJ2-5, with TRBD2 matching 7 bases. Germline CDR1 SGDLS, CDR2 YYNGEE. V shed 4 bases, J shed 2 bases, and the junction held 2 bases outside the gene matches. The CDR3 has 13 amino acids. The CDR3, as DNA: TGTGCCAGCAGCACGGGACTACAAGAGACCCAGTACTTC. Translation gives CASSTGLQETQYF. Based on the CDR3 plus reference TRBV9 and TRBJ2-5, the full variable domain is DSGVTQTPKHLITATGQRVTLRCSPRSGDLSVYWYQQSLDQGLQFLIQYYNGEERAKGNILERFSAQQFPDLHSELNLSSLELGDSALYFCASSTGLQETQYFGPGTRLLVL.

This clone is a singleton in its sample. This sequence joins TRBV28 and TRBJ1-2; D not certain. The CDR3 has 15 residues. The V end was cut by 4 bases, the J end by 8 bases, with 20 bases between. Germline V gives CDR1 MDHEN, CDR2 SYDVKM. The CDR3 reads CASSYPGFLPEGYTF. The CDR3 DNA sequence: TGTGCCAGCAGTTATCCGGGTTTCCTACCAGAAGGCTACACCTTC.

The rearrangement uses TRBV2 and TRBJ2-2; no definite D call. CDR1 is SNHLY, CDR2 FYNNEI, per germline. The CDR3 sequence is 13 residues long. The V end was cut by 0 bases, the J end by 13 bases, with 12 bases between. The chain's CDR3 is CASSEAPGGGLFF. Here the CDR3 DNA reads TGTGCCAGCAGTGAAGCGCCGGGTGGTGGGCTGTTTTTT.

The V call is TRBV15, the J call TRBJ1-4; 8 bases map to TRBD1. Trimming cost V 2 bases and J 10 bases; bases outside gene matches: 6. CDR1 LNHNV and CDR2 YYDKDF come from the germline V gene (reference sequence). The CDR3 is 14 amino acids. The CDR3, as DNA: TGTGCCACCAGCAGATCCGGACAGGGCGCAAAACTGTTTTTT. Amino acid sequence: CATSRSGQGAKLFF. Based on the CDR3 plus reference TRBV15 and TRBJ1-4, the full variable domain is DAMVIQNPRYQVTQFGKPVTLSCSQTLNHNVMYWYQQKSSQAPKLLFHYYDKDFNNEADTPDNFQSRRPNTSFCFLDIRSPGLGDTAMYLCATSRSGQGAKLFFGSGTQLSVL.

The chain combines TRBV10-3 with TRBJ2-2, with TRBD1 matching over 8 bases. From germline, CDR1 is ENHRY and CDR2 SYGVKD. This CDR3 has 14 residues. V dropped 10 bases and J dropped 3; count of bases not matched to a gene: 7. The CDR3 spells CATRTGSYTGELFF. In DNA form, the CDR3 reads TGTGCCACCAGGACAGGGTCGTACACCGGGGAGCTGTTTTTT.

The chain carries TRBV6-5 and TRBJ1-2; possible D gene TRBD1, 6 bases. CDR3 length: 12 amino acids. The germline V and J ends were trimmed by 9 bases and 10 bases, with 18 bases remaining between them. From germline, CDR1 is MNHEY and CDR2 SVGAGI. CDR3 DNA sequence: TGTGCCAGTCTGGACAGCGGAAGAACCTACACCTTC. As protein: CASLDSGRTYTF.

The V gene is TRBV11-2, the J gene TRBJ2-1, with 9 bases fitting TRBD1. From germline, CDR1 is SGHAT and CDR2 FQNNGV. V gave up 5 bases and J gave up 9 bases; unmatched junction bases: 5. This CDR3 has 13 residues. The CDR3 sequence is CASSRDRDGEQFF. The CDR3, as DNA: TGTGCCAGCAGCAGGGACAGGGACGGTGAGCAGTTCTTC.

The chain links TRBV7-9 to TRBJ1-2; 7 bases align to TRBD1. The V gene's germline CDR1 is SEHNR and CDR2 FQNEAQ (reference sequence). V was pared by 3 bases and J by 2 bases, with 6 bases of the junction left unmatched. This CDR3 has 15 residues. CDR3 nucleotides: TGTGCCAGCAGCTTCGGAGGGGGCTCCAACTATGGCTACACCTTC. It is translated as CASSFGGGSNYGYTF.

The chain carries TRBV6-5 and TRBJ2-7, with a tentative D call TRBD1 (5 bases). CDR1 and CDR2 from the germline V gene are MNHEY and SVGAGI. This CDR3 region has 13 residues. The V end was cut by 5 bases, the J end by 1 base, with 9 bases between. As DNA, the CDR3 is TGTGCCAGCAGTCGAGACAGATCCTACGAGCAGTACTTC. Its translation: CASSRDRSYEQYF.

V is TRBV11-2 and J is TRBJ1-6; D uncertain. The CDR3 runs to 16 residues. Deletions cut 4 bases from V and 5 bases from J, with 15 bases between. In germline, CDR1 is SGHAT, CDR2 FQNNGV. The CDR3 sequence: CASSSLGPANNSPLHF. The CDR3 DNA reads TGTGCCAGCAGCTCCCTGGGCCCCGCGAATAATTCACCCCTCCACTTT.

The gene calls are TRBV5-1 and TRBJ1-2; D might be TRBD1 (6 bases). Trimming pared 0 bases from V and 3 bases from J, leaving 12 bases between. CDR3 length: 15 residues. CDR1 is SGHRS, CDR2 YFSETQ, per germline. The CDR3 loop reads CASSLETGQDYGYTF. In nucleotides, the CDR3 is TGCGCCAGCAGCTTGGAGACGGGACAAGACTATGGCTACACCTTC. The whole variable domain, filled in from reference TRBV5-1 and TRBJ1-2, reads KAGVTQTPRYLIKTRGQQVTLSCSPISGHRSVSWYQQTPGQGLQFLFEYFSETQRNKGNFPGRFSGRQFSNSRSEMNVSTLELGDSALYLCASSLETGQDYGYTFGSGTRLTVV.